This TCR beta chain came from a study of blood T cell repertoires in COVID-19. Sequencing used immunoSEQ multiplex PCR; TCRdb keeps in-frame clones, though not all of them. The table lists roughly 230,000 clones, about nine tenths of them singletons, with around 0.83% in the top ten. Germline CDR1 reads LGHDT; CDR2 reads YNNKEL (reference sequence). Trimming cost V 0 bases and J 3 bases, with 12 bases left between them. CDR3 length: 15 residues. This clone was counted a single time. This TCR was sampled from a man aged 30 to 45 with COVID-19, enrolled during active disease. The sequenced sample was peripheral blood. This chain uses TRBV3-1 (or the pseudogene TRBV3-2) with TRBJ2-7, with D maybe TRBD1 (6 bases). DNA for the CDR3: TGTGCCAGCAGCCAAGACCAGGGGTATAGCTACGAGCAGTACTTC. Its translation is CASSQDQGYSYEQYF.